A selection of T cell receptor beta chains follows, all from one sample in a study of T cell responses to AZD1222 COVID-19 vaccine. Sequencing used immunoSEQ multiplex PCR; TCRdb keeps in-frame clones, though not all of them. There are 100,000 to 150,000 clones in the sample; 70% to 90% occur only once, and roughly 1.6% lies in the top ten. The source was peripheral blood, collected on day 0 of AZD1222 vaccination. The receptors originated from an adult in good health. The CDR3 runs from the conserved cysteine through the conserved F or W. A D gene is named only where the DNA matches it firmly. For some rows the clone size is stated as once, few or many, or as a class when expanded; others skip it.

TRBV30,.,TRBJ2-5,.,CAWSVHPGETQYF
TRBV5-1,TRBD1,TRBJ2-2,.,CASSLGQGNTGELFF
TRBV4-3,.,TRBJ2-7,once,CASSRVTGIEQYF
TRBV10-1,.,TRBJ1-1,.,CATIASRDMNTEAFF
TRBV4-1,.,TRBJ2-1,.,CASSQVETLRNEQFF
TRBV6-5,.,TRBJ1-2,.,CASREGMDRNYGYTF
TRBV14,TRBD1,TRBJ1-2,.,CASSLGQSYGYTF
TRBV28,TRBD2,TRBJ2-5,once,CASSPWTSGTSQTQYF
TRBV7-6,.,TRBJ1-2,.,CASSLEGGINYGYTF
TRBV7-2,.,TRBJ1-4,.,CASSPPRAQGQFNEKLFF
TRBV5-4,TRBD2,TRBJ2-7,.,CASSLGPSGSSYEQYF
TRBV28,.,TRBJ1-1,once,CASSPLGVGEAFF
TRBV7-2,TRBD1,TRBJ1-4,.,CASSLVWDRNEKLFF
TRBV6-2/TRBV6-3,.,TRBJ2-3,.,CASSYLYTDTQYF
TRBV6-2/TRBV6-3,.,TRBJ1-1,.,CASSHDSSKAFF
TRBV19,.,TRBJ2-2,.,CASREGSGSTGELFF
TRBV4-1,TRBD1,TRBJ2-7,.,CASSSPGQGTNEQYF
TRBV7-3,.,TRBJ2-2,.,CASSLGGTGELFF
TRBV7-9,.,TRBJ2-3,.,CASSPLGGSTDTQYF
TRBV2,.,TRBJ2-7,once,CASIPLRGRSYEQYF
TRBV4-3,TRBD1,TRBJ1-1,.,CASSRKQGAGTEAFF
TRBV6-5,.,TRBJ2-2,.,CASSPGRTNTGELFF
TRBV27,TRBD2,TRBJ2-5,.,CASRLADNPWETQYF
TRBV24-1,TRBD2,TRBJ2-3,.,CATSDYRFLTSGQASTDTQYF
TRBV5-1,.,TRBJ1-1,.,CASIPDVMNTEAFF
TRBV28,TRBD2,TRBJ2-3,.,CASSLPFTKREASTDTQYF
TRBV19,.,TRBJ1-2,.,CASSILANYGYTF
TRBV19,.,TRBJ1-1,.,CASTDSPRAEAFF
TRBV19,.,TRBJ1-2,.,CASSLGLLGYTF
TRBV2,TRBD2,TRBJ2-3,.,CASSPRLAEYSDTQYF
TRBV19,.,TRBJ2-6,.,CASSITRSGANVLTF
TRBV6-5,TRBD1,TRBJ2-7,.,CASSYSWQGVAYEQYF
TRBV3-1/TRBV3-2,TRBD1,TRBJ1-3,.,CASSRVKGTGRNTIYF
TRBV29-1,TRBD2,TRBJ2-1,.,CSVNSRGGYNEQFF
TRBV5-1,.,TRBJ2-5,.,CASSLGVRGIGETQYF
TRBV3-1/TRBV3-2,.,TRBJ2-7,.,CASSWDLYEQYF
TRBV4-1,TRBD2,TRBJ2-7,.,CASSQGSSGRLEQYF
TRBV28,TRBD1,TRBJ2-7,.,CASRTGTGGAGSHEQYF
TRBV9,TRBD1,TRBJ2-2,.,CASGTGGSTGELFF
TRBV11-1,TRBD1,TRBJ1-1,once,CASSPLQGLTEAFF
TRBV12-3/TRBV12-4,.,TRBJ2-5,.,CASSLAHVETQYF
TRBV7-2,.,TRBJ1-1,.,CASSLKTGGAEAFF
TRBV5-1,.,TRBJ2-3,.,CASSSPARDLRRADTQYF
TRBV18,.,TRBJ2-7,.,CASSPRVSPGDEQYF
TRBV6-2/TRBV6-3,.,TRBJ2-7,.,CASSDPNFRDIDYEQYF
TRBV29-1,TRBD1,TRBJ1-1,.,CSVEVPGTGYTEAFF
TRBV9,TRBD2,TRBJ2-7,.,CASSSRLAGVYEQYF